This TCR beta chain was identified during a study of monozygotic twins with inflammatory bowel disease. Findings and caveats of the study: Since immunosuppressive treatments differed, patient repertoires may have gained added variability. Limited statistical power may explain no repertoire similarity difference between concordant and discordant twins. Among IBD patients, fewer clonotypes were shared with others than among healthy twins, especially with disease activity.

In the case of this clonotype: Its antigen is unidentified.

Making cDNA involved eight separate reactions per sample. TCRdb reprocessed the 5' RACE reads and keeps a single row for each CDR3 protein, giving no DNA. In all, the sample yields 400,000 or so distinct CDR3 sequences. CDR1 is LNHDA, CDR2 SQIVND, per germline (reference sequence). The length of the CDR3 is 13 residues. The sequenced material came from blood. The TCR comes from a human donor with ulcerative colitis or Crohn's disease, or a healthy co-twin of an affected twin (not recorded which). The chain is built from TRBV19 and TRBJ1-2; lacking DNA, the TRBD1 call made by TCRdb goes unchecked. The CDR3 sequence is CASSPGQGWGYTF.